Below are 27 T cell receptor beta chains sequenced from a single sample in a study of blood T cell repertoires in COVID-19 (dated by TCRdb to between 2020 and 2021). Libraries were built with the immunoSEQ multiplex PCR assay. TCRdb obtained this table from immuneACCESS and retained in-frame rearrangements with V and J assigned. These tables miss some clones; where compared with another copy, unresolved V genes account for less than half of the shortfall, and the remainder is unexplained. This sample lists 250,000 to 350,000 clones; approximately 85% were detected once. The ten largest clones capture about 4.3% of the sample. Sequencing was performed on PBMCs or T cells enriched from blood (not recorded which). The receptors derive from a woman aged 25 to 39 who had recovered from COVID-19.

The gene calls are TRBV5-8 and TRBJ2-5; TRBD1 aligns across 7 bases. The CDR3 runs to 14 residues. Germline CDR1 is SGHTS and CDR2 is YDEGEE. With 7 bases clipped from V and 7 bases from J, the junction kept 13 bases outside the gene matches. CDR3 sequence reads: CASLNRGILGTQYF. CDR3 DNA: TGTGCCAGCTTAAACAGGGGAATTCTCGGGACCCAGTACTTC.

CDR3 coding DNA: TGTGCCAGTAGTATCGGCCGGACAGCTTCCTACGAGCAGTACTTC. It is translated as CASSIGRTASYEQYF. The chain uses TRBV19 and TRBJ2-7, with D perhaps TRBD1 (6 bases). V shed 3 bases and J shed 1 base, with 13 bases lying between them. The CDR3 contains 15 residues. Germline V gives CDR1 LNHDA, CDR2 SQIVND (reference sequence). The entire variable domain, with the rest obtained from reference TRBV19 and TRBJ2-7, is as follows: DGGITQSPKYLFRKEGQNVTLSCEQNLNHDAMYWYRQDPGQGLRLIYYSQIVNDFQKGDIAEGYSVSREKKESFPLTVTSAQKNPTAFYLCASSIGRTASYEQYFGPGTRLTVT.

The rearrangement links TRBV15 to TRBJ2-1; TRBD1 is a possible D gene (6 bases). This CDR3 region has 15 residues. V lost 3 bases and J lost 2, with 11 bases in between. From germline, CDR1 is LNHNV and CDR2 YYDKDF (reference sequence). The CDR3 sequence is CATSSLQGTYNEQFF. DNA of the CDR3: TGTGCCACCAGCAGTCTACAGGGAACCTACAATGAGCAGTTCTTC. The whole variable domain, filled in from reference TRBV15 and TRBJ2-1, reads DAMVIQNPRYQVTQFGKPVTLSCSQTLNHNVMYWYQQKSSQAPKLLFHYYDKDFNNEADTPDNFQSRRPNTSFCFLDIRSPGLGDTAMYLCATSSLQGTYNEQFFGPGTRLTVL.

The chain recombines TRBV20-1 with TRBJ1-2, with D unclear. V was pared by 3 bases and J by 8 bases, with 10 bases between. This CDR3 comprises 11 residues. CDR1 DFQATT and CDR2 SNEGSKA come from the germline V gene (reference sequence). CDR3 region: CSASLGRGYTF. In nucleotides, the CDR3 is TGCAGTGCTAGTCTCGGTCGGGGCTACACCTTC.

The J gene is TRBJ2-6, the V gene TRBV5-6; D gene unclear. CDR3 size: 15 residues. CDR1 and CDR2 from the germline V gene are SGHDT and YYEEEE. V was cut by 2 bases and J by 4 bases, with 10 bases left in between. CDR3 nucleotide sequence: TGTGCCAGCAGCTTCCTTCGAGGAGGGGCCAACGTCCTGACTTTC. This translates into CASSFLRGGANVLTF.

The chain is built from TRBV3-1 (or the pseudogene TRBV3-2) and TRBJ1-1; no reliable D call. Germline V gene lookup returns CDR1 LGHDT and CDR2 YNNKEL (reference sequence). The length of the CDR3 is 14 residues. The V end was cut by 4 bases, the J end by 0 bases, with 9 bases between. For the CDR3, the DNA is TGTGCCAGCAGCCCGGGGTTCCTGAACACTGAAGCTTTCTTT. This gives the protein CASSPGFLNTEAFF.

This CDR3 reads CASSLVPGSAANEKLFF. The CDR3 nucleotides are TGTGCCAGCAGTTTAGTTCCGGGGAGTGCGGCTAATGAAAAACTGTTTTTT. This chain joins TRBV28 and TRBJ1-4; no firm D call. The CDR3 extends over 17 amino acids. With 2 bases removed from V and 3 bases from J, the gap between germline ends came to 16 bases. Germline V CDR1 and CDR2: MDHEN, SYDVKM.

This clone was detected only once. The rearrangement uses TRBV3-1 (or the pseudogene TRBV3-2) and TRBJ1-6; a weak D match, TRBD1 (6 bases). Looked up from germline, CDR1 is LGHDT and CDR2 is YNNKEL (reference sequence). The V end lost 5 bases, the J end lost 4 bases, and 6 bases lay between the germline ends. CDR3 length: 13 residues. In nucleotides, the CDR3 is TGTGCCAGCAGCGACAGGTATAATTCACCCCTCCACTTT. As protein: CASSDRYNSPLHF.

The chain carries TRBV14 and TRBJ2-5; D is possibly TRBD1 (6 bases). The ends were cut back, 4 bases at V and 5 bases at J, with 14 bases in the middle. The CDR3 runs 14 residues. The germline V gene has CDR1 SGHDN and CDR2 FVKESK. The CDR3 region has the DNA TGTGCCAGCAGCCGATACACGAGGGGGGAGACCCAGTACTTC. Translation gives CASSRYTRGETQYF.

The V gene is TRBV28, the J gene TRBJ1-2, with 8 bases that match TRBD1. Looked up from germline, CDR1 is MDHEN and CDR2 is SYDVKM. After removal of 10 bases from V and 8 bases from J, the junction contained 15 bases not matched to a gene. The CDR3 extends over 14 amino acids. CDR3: CATDLNRGTSGYTF. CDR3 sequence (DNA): TGTGCCACCGACCTTAACAGGGGGACGAGCGGCTACACCTTC.

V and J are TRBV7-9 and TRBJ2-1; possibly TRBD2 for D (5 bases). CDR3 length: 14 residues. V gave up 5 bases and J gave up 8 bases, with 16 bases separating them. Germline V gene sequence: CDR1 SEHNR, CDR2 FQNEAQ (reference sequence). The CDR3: CASSRTERADEQFF. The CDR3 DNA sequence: TGTGCCAGCAGCCGGACTGAGAGGGCCGATGAGCAGTTCTTC.

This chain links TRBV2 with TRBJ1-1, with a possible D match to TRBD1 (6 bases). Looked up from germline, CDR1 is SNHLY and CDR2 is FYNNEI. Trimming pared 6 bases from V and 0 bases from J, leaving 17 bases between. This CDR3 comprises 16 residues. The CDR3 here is CASRESRGQMNTEAFF. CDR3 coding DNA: TGTGCCAGCAGAGAAAGCCGAGGACAGATGAACACTGAAGCTTTCTTT. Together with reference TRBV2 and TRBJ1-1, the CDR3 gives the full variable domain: EPEVTQTPSHQVTQMGQEVILRCVPISNHLYFYWYRQILGQKVEFLVSFYNNEISEKSEIFDDQFSVERPDGSNFTLKIRSTKLEDSAMYFCASRESRGQMNTEAFFGQGTRLTVV.

The CDR3 here is CASSEGTSGSNEQFF. The CDR3, as DNA: TGCGCCAGCAGTGAGGGGACTAGCGGGAGCAATGAGCAGTTCTTC. J is TRBJ2-1 and V is TRBV10-1; TRBD2 agrees at 14 bases. CDR1 and CDR2 (germline): WNHNN, SYGVQD (reference sequence). This CDR3 contains 15 residues. V dropped 2 bases and J dropped 6; count of bases not matched to a gene: 0.

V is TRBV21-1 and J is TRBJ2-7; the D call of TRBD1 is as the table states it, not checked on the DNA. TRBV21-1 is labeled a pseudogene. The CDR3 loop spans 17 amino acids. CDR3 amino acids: CASSKGGHRDNSYEQYF. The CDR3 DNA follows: TGTGCCAGCAGCAAAGGGGGACACCGGGACAACTCCTACGAGCAGTACTTC.

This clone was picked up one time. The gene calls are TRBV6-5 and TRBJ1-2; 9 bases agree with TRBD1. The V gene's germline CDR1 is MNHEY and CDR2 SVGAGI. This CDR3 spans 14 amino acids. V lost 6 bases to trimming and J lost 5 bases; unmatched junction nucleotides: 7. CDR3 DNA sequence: TGTGCCAGCAGATCCGGGACAGGGAATTATGGCTACACCTTC. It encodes CASRSGTGNYGYTF.

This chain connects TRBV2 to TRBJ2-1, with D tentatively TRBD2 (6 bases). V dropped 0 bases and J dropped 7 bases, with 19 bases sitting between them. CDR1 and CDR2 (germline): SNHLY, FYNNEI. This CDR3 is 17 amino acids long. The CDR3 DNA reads TGTGCCAGCAGTGAAGCGCGAGGGGCGCGGGGTCTAAATGAGCAGTTCTTC. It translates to CASSEARGARGLNEQFF.

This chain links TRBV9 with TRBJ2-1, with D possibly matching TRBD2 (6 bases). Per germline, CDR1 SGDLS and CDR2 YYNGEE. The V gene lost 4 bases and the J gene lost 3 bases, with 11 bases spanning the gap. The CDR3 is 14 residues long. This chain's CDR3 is CASSKGLFYNEQFF. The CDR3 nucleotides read TGTGCCAGCAGCAAGGGACTTTTCTACAATGAGCAGTTCTTC. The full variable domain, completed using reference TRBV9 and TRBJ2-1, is DSGVTQTPKHLITATGQRVTLRCSPRSGDLSVYWYQQSLDQGLQFLIQYYNGEERAKGNILERFSAQQFPDLHSELNLSSLELGDSALYFCASSKGLFYNEQFFGPGTRLTVL.

In nucleotides, the CDR3 is TGCGCCAGCAGCCCTTCCACAGGGACCATCTCCTACGAGCAGTACTTC. Amino acids: CASSPSTGTISYEQYF. J is TRBJ2-7 and V is TRBV5-1; TRBD1 might be the D (6 bases). V shed 4 bases and J shed 0 bases, with 17 bases lying between them. The germline V gene encodes CDR1 SGHRS and CDR2 YFSETQ. The CDR3 spans 16 residues.

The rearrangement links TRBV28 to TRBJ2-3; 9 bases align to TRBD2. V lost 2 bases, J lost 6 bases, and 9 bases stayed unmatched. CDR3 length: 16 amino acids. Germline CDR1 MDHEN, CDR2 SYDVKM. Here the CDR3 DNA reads TGTGCCAGCAGTTTACGTGCGGGGGGGCCCCCGGATACGCAGTATTTT. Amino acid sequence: CASSLRAGGPPDTQYF.

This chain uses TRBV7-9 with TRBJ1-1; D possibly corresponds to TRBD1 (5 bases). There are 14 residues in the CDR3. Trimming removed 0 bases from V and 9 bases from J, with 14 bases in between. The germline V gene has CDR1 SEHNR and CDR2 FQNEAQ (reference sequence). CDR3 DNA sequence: TGTGCCAGCAGCTTAGCTCGCACAGGTTTACAAGCTTTCTTT. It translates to CASSLARTGLQAFF.

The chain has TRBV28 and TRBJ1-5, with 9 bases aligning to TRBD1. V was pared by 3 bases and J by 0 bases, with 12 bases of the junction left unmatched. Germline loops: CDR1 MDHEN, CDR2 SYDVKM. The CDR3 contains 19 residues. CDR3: CASSFIGFRDRDSNQPQHF. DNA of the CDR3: TGTGCCAGCAGTTTTATAGGGTTTAGGGACAGGGATAGCAATCAGCCCCAGCATTTT.

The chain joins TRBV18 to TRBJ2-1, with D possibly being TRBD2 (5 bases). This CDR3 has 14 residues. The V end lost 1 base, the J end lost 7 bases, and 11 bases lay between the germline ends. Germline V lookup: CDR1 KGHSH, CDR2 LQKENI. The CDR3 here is CASSPQGPGNEQFF. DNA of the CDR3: TGTGCCAGCTCACCACAAGGACCGGGGAATGAGCAGTTCTTC.

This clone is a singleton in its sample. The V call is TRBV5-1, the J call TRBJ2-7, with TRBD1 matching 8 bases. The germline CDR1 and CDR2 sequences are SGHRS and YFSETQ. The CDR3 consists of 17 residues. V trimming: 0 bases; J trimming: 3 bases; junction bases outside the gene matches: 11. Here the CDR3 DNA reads TGCGCCAGCAGCTTGGCGAGGGGGCTCAGGGGGCACTACGAGCAGTACTTC. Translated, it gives CASSLARGLRGHYEQYF.

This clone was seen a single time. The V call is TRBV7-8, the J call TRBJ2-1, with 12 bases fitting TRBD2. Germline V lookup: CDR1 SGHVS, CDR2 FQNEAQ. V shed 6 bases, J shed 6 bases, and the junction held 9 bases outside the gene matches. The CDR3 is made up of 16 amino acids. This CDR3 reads CASSPLAGGPINEQFF. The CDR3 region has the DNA TGTGCCAGCAGTCCACTAGCGGGGGGCCCCATCAATGAGCAGTTCTTC.

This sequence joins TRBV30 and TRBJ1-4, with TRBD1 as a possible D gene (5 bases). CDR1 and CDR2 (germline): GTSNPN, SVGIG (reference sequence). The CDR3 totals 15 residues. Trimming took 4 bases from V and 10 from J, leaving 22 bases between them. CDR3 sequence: CAWNPRGIREGKLFF. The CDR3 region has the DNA TGTGCCTGGAATCCGCGGGGGATTCGGGAGGGAAAACTGTTTTTT.

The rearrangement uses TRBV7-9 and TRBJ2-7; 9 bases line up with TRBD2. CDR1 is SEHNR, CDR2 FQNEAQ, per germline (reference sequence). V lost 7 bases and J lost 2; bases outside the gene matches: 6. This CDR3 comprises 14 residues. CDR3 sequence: CASTKTSGTYEQYF. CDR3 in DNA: TGTGCCAGCACCAAGACTAGCGGAACCTACGAGCAGTACTTC.

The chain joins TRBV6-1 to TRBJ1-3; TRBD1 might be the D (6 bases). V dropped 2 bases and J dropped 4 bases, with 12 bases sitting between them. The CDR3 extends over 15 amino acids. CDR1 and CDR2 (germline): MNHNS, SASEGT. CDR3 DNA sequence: TGTGCCAGCAGTGAAAGGGGGATCTCCGGAAACACCATATATTTT. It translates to CASSERGISGNTIYF.